The 15 T cell receptor beta chains in this list originate from one sample, sequenced in a study of blood T cell repertoires in COVID-19. Assay: immunoSEQ multiplex PCR; the TCRdb copy retains only in-frame clones and omits some. The table has about 150,000 clones, 75% to 90% seen once; the top ten hold about two fifths. The specimen sequenced was peripheral blood. These receptors were obtained from a man aged 45-65 years who had recovered from COVID-19.

The J gene is TRBJ1-1, the V gene TRBV11-3; D is undetermined. Trimming took 3 bases from V and 3 from J, leaving 11 bases between them. The CDR3 has 14 amino acids. CDR1 is SGHNT and CDR2 is YENEEA in the germline V gene. The CDR3 loop reads CASSFGTGYTEAFF. The CDR3 DNA sequence: TGTGCCAGCAGCTTCGGCACCGGGTACACTGAAGCTTTCTTT. Using reference TRBV11-3 and TRBJ1-1 for the parts outside the CDR3, the full variable domain is EAGVVQSPRYKIIEKKQPVAFWCNPISGHNTLYWYLQNLGQGPELLIRYENEEAVDDSQLPKDRFSAERLKGVDSTLKIQPAELGDSAVYLCASSFGTGYTEAFFGQGTRLTVV.

This sequence joins TRBV7-6 and TRBJ2-7; D is possibly TRBD2 (5 bases). Looked up from germline, CDR1 is SGHVS and CDR2 is FNYEAQ. The CDR3 contains 15 residues. V lost 1 base, J lost 0 bases, and 10 bases lay in between. The CDR3 region has the DNA TGTGCCAGCAGCTTAGAGTCTGGGAGCTCCTACGAGCAGTACTTC. This translates into CASSLESGSSYEQYF.

This sequence joins TRBV2 and TRBJ2-7; 9 bases fit TRBD1. Germline assignment: CDR1 SNHLY and CDR2 FYNNEI. Unmatched junction bases numbered 8, after V lost 5 bases and J lost 6 bases. This CDR3 is 14 amino acids long. The CDR3 is CASSLRDRASEQYF. The CDR3 DNA follows: TGTGCCAGCAGTCTCCGGGACAGGGCCTCCGAGCAGTACTTC.

This chain links TRBV5-4 with TRBJ2-3; possible D gene TRBD2, 5 bases. The length of the CDR3 is 18 residues. V lost 3 bases and J 2 bases, leaving 22 bases between the germline ends. CDR1 and CDR2 from the germline V gene are SGHNT and YYREEE (reference sequence). CDR3 in amino acids: CASSSGIPDVGNTDTQYF. The CDR3 nucleotides read TGTGCCAGCAGCTCGGGGATACCCGATGTGGGGAACACAGATACGCAGTATTTT. The complete variable domain, with remaining parts taken from reference TRBV5-4 and TRBJ2-3, reads ETGVTQSPTHLIKTRGQQVTLRCSSQSGHNTVSWYQQALGQGPQFIFQYYREEENGRGNFPPRFSGLQFPNYSSELNVNALELDDSALYLCASSSGIPDVGNTDTQYFGPGTRLTVL.

This chain links TRBV2 with TRBJ2-2; possible D gene TRBD2, 6 bases. The germline V gene encodes CDR1 SNHLY and CDR2 FYNNEI. V gave up 1 base and J gave up 3 bases, with 18 bases separating them. This CDR3 has 18 amino acids. The CDR3: CASSEGWAAGLHTGELFF. CDR3 bases: TGTGCCAGCAGTGAAGGTTGGGCGGCGGGGCTGCACACCGGGGAGCTGTTTTTT.

The chain links TRBV29-1 to TRBJ2-3; 7 bases match TRBD1. The V gene's germline CDR1 is SQVTM and CDR2 ANQGSEA. The V gene end was trimmed by 4 bases and the J gene end by 3 bases; junction bases not matched to a gene: 4. The CDR3 sequence is 13 residues long. Written as DNA, the CDR3 is TGCAGCGTTGTCCCACAGGGGACAGATACGCAGTATTTT. Its protein product is CSVVPQGTDTQYF.

The J gene is TRBJ2-5, the V gene TRBV6-2 or TRBV6-3, with TRBD1 matching 9 bases. V was pared by 0 bases and J by 2 bases, with 7 bases of the junction left unmatched. This CDR3 is 17 amino acids long. Germline loops: CDR1 MNHEY, CDR2 SVGEGT. For the CDR3, the DNA is TGTGCCAGCAGTTACTCGAGGACAGGGGAGGGACAAGAGACCCAGTACTTC. It is translated as CASSYSRTGEGQETQYF.

This chain connects TRBV5-6 to TRBJ1-6; a weak D match, TRBD1 (5 bases). CDR3 size: 14 residues. The V and J ends lost 2 bases and 9 bases respectively, with 12 bases between them. Germline V gives CDR1 SGHDT, CDR2 YYEEEE. The CDR3 DNA sequence: TGTGCCAGCAGCTTATACCAAGGGGTTTCACCCCTCCACTTT. Its protein is CASSLYQGVSPLHF.

This chain uses TRBV18 with TRBJ2-7; 11 bases align to TRBD1. Germline V gene sequence: CDR1 KGHSH, CDR2 LQKENI. There are 15 residues in the CDR3. J lost 0 bases, V lost 3 bases, and 1 base had no gene match. The CDR3 DNA reads TGTGCCAGCTCACCCGGGACAGGGGGCTCCTACGAGCAGTACTTC. It specifies CASSPGTGGSYEQYF.

This clone was observed a single time. V and J are TRBV9 and TRBJ2-3; 11 nucleotides align to TRBD1. The J segment lost 4 bases and the V segment lost 0 bases, leaving 4 bases of the junction unmatched. CDR3 length: 16 residues. CDR1 is SGDLS and CDR2 is YYNGEE in the germline V gene. CDR3 region: CASSVGPGQGADTQYF. DNA of the CDR3: TGTGCCAGCAGCGTAGGGCCGGGACAGGGGGCAGATACGCAGTATTTT.

The gene calls are TRBV6-1 and TRBJ2-3; 13 bases line up with TRBD2. V lost 2 bases, J lost 6 bases, and 2 bases stayed unmatched. The CDR3 length is 15 residues. In germline, CDR1 is MNHNS, CDR2 SASEGT. The CDR3 protein is CASSERTSGGDTQYF. For the CDR3, the DNA is TGTGCCAGCAGTGAACGGACTAGCGGGGGTGATACGCAGTATTTT.

This chain connects TRBV6-5 to TRBJ1-3, with D possibly being TRBD1 (5 bases). Trimming stripped 8 bases from V and 9 bases from J, with 14 bases between. Germline loops: CDR1 MNHEY, CDR2 SVGAGI. This CDR3 comprises 12 residues. The CDR3 loop reads CASVGNGGTIYF. The CDR3 region has the DNA TGTGCCAGCGTGGGGAACGGGGGCACCATATATTTT.

This chain links TRBV7-2 with TRBJ2-7; the D gene is possibly TRBD1 (5 bases). Trimming left V 6 bases short and J 2 bases short, with 11 bases between. The CDR3 runs 13 residues. The germline V gene has CDR1 SGHTA and CDR2 FQGNSA. As DNA, the CDR3 is TGTGCCAGCAGACAAACAGGAGCCTACGAGCAGTACTTC. Encoded protein: CASRQTGAYEQYF. Together with reference TRBV7-2 and TRBJ2-7, the CDR3 gives the full variable domain: GAGVSQSPSNKVTEKGKDVELRCDPISGHTALYWYRQSLGQGLEFLIYFQGNSAPDKSGLPSDRFSAERTGGSVSTLTIQRTQQEDSAVYLCASRQTGAYEQYFGPGTRLTVT.

The J gene is TRBJ1-2, the V gene TRBV5-4; D gene unclear. The ends were cut back, 4 bases at V and 1 base at J, with 11 bases in the middle. This CDR3 has 14 residues. Germline CDR1 is SGHNT and CDR2 is YYREEE (reference sequence). CDR3 nucleotides: TGTGCCAGCAGCATGGAGAACAGTAACTATGGCTACACCTTC. As protein: CASSMENSNYGYTF.

This CDR3 is CASSLDFGVGTDTQYF. The DNA for the CDR3 is TGTGCCAGCAGCTTAGATTTCGGGGTTGGCACAGATACGCAGTATTTT. This chain links TRBV7-6 with TRBJ2-3; a possible D gene is TRBD2 (5 bases). The CDR3 length is 16 residues. V was clipped by 1 base and J by 1 base, with 12 bases between them. Germline V gene lookup returns CDR1 SGHVS and CDR2 FNYEAQ.